Below are 28 T cell receptor beta chains sequenced from a single sample in a study of brain T cells in children with intractable seizures. Assay used: immunoSEQ multiplex PCR; TCRdb lists only in-frame clones, some missing. Of around 340,000 clones listed, more than 85% are singletons. Time point here: blood from clinic visit 5 months post-surgery; TSC patient then seizure free. The sequencing here drew on peripheral blood, taken approximately 5 months after surgery. Receptor source: a boy in the first two years of life with tuberous sclerosis and intractable seizures.

The chain uses TRBV2 and TRBJ2-1; 13 nucleotides match TRBD2. Per the germline V gene, CDR1 is SNHLY and CDR2 is FYNNEI. The V segment lost 5 bases and the J segment 12 bases; nucleotides outside the gene matches: 10. This CDR3 is built from 15 residues. This chain's CDR3 is CASSTGTSGTLGQFF. The CDR3 coding sequence is TGTGCCAGCAGTACCGGGACTAGCGGGACCTTAGGGCAGTTCTTC.

CDR3 sequence (DNA): TGTGCCAGCAGCTATTCGGTAGGAGCCTACGAGCAGTACTTC. Translated: CASSYSVGAYEQYF. This chain links TRBV7-2 with TRBJ2-7, with D unclear. V lost 4 bases and J 2 bases, leaving 12 bases between the germline ends. This CDR3 has 14 amino acids. CDR1 and CDR2 (germline): SGHTA, FQGNSA.

The chain couples TRBV27 to TRBJ1-1; perhaps TRBD1 as D (6 bases). Germline loops: CDR1 MNHEY, CDR2 SMNVEV (reference sequence). V was shortened by 6 bases and J by 7 bases, with 21 bases between the two germline ends. This CDR3 comprises 15 residues. The CDR3 reads CASRSYRVLGGEAFF. The CDR3 DNA reads as TGTGCCAGCAGGTCTTACAGGGTCCTAGGCGGTGAAGCTTTCTTT.

As for this clone: The sample holds other DNA sequences that translate to the same CDR3. The chain combines TRBV11-2 with TRBJ1-2, with a weak D call TRBD1 (6 bases). CDR3 length: 13 residues. The V gene's germline CDR1 is SGHAT and CDR2 FQNNGV. The V and J ends lost 1 base and 4 bases respectively, with 7 bases between them. The CDR3 sequence is CASSLGTVYGYTF. The CDR3 coding sequence is TGTGCCAGCAGCTTAGGGACAGTCTATGGCTACACCTTC.

This CDR3 is CAWTSGQETQYF. CDR3 coding DNA: TGTGCCTGGACTAGCGGCCAAGAGACCCAGTACTTC. The genes are TRBV30 and TRBJ2-5; 7 bases line up with TRBD2. CDR3 length equals 12 residues. CDR1 and CDR2 (germline): GTSNPN, SVGIG (reference sequence). Trimming took 4 bases from V and 1 from J; bases not matched to a gene: 0.

CDR3 nucleotides: TGTGCCAGCAGCCCGAAGGAGGGGGGGGCAACCGGGGAGCTGTTTTTT. Amino acid sequence: CASSPKEGGATGELFF. The V call is TRBV6-6, the J call TRBJ2-2; D perhaps matches TRBD2 (7 bases). Trimming left V 6 bases short and J 5 bases short, with 19 bases between. Looked up from germline, CDR1 is MNHNY and CDR2 is SVGAGI (reference sequence). There are 16 residues in the CDR3.

V and J are TRBV27 and TRBJ2-5; tentatively, D is TRBD2 (5 bases). V was shortened by 3 bases and J by 1 base, with 6 bases between the two germline ends. Germline CDR1 and CDR2: MNHEY and SMNVEV (reference sequence). The CDR3 runs to 13 residues. Written as DNA, the CDR3 is TGTGCCAGCAGTTTCGCGGGCCAAGAGACCCAGTACTTC. Amino acid sequence: CASSFAGQETQYF.

The chain uses TRBV5-8 and TRBJ1-2; 7 nucleotides line up with TRBD1. This CDR3 comprises 15 residues. Germline-derived CDR1 and CDR2 are SGHTS and YDEGEE. V dropped 1 base and J dropped 2; count of bases not matched to a gene: 5. The CDR3 reads CASSLRKGANYGYTF. CDR3 sequence (DNA): TGTGCCAGCAGCTTGCGGAAGGGGGCGAACTATGGCTACACCTTC.

This clone was recorded a few times. This chain joins TRBV29-1 and TRBJ1-1, with TRBD1 matching 7 bases. Germline CDR1 SQVTM, CDR2 ANQGSEA. This CDR3 is built from 13 residues. The junction had 5 bases not matched to a gene; V was cut back by 6 bases and J by 1 base. CDR3 nucleotide sequence: TGCAGCGTGATGTCAGGGGGGAACACTGAAGCTTTCTTT. Residues: CSVMSGGNTEAFF.

The chain is built from TRBV15 and TRBJ2-7; D not resolved. Trimming stripped 5 bases from V and 1 base from J, with 15 bases between. Germline V gene sequence: CDR1 LNHNV, CDR2 YYDKDF (reference sequence). The CDR3 length is 15 residues. For the CDR3, the DNA is TGTGCCACCAGCGTTTCGGAAGTCGTTTCCTACGAGCAGTACTTC. Translating it yields CATSVSEVVSYEQYF.

The V gene is TRBV7-9, the J gene TRBJ2-5, with TRBD1 matching 7 bases. Germline lookup yields CDR1 SEHNR and CDR2 FQNEAQ (reference sequence). V lost 2 bases to trimming and J lost 4 bases; unmatched junction nucleotides: 10. CDR3 length: 16 amino acids. The CDR3 here is CASSLPTGALLETQYF. The CDR3 nucleotides are TGTGCCAGCAGCTTACCAACAGGGGCCCTTTTAGAGACCCAGTACTTC.

The chain links TRBV19 to TRBJ2-7; 8 nucleotides align to TRBD1. Trimming removed 6 bases from V and 0 bases from J; junction bases left unmatched: 13. The germline CDR1 and CDR2 sequences are LNHDA and SQIVND (reference sequence). The CDR3 length is 17 residues. CDR3 region: CASSPEPETGDSYEQYF. Written as DNA, the CDR3 is TGTGCCAGTAGCCCCGAACCGGAGACAGGGGACTCCTACGAGCAGTACTTC.

The chain carries TRBV6-5 and TRBJ1-1; 9 nucleotides agree with TRBD1. CDR1 is MNHEY and CDR2 is SVGAGI in the germline V gene. Trimming removed 2 bases from V and 6 bases from J; junction bases left unmatched: 7. The CDR3 loop spans 15 amino acids. The CDR3 DNA reads TGTGCCAGCAGTTACCTTACGGACAGGGGCTCTGAAGCTTTCTTT. Its protein product is CASSYLTDRGSEAFF.

The chain uses TRBV9 and TRBJ1-2; TRBD1 aligns across 11 bases. The CDR3 loop spans 15 amino acids. With 0 bases clipped from V and 5 bases from J, the junction kept 3 bases outside the gene matches. Germline V gene sequence: CDR1 SGDLS, CDR2 YYNGEE. The CDR3 region has the DNA TGTGCCAGCAGCGTAGCGGGGACAGGGGGATATGGCTACACCTTC. This translates into CASSVAGTGGYGYTF.

The V and J genes are TRBV6-6 and TRBJ1-2; D is unclear. Trimming left V 7 bases short and J 7 bases short, with 19 bases between. Germline CDR1 reads MNHNY; CDR2 reads SVGAGI (reference sequence). The CDR3 totals 14 residues. The chain's CDR3 is CASTTGSAVGGYTF. The CDR3, as DNA: TGTGCCAGCACCACGGGGAGTGCTGTAGGTGGCTACACCTTC.

This chain connects TRBV30 to TRBJ2-6; D is perhaps TRBD1 or TRBD2 (5 bases each). Trimming took 3 bases from V and 2 from J, leaving 8 bases between them. CDR1 GTSNPN and CDR2 SVGIG come from the germline V gene (reference sequence). This CDR3 is 14 amino acids long. The CDR3 nucleotides read TGTGCCTGGAGCTTGGGGGCTGGGGCCAACGTCCTGACTTTC. Translation: CAWSLGAGANVLTF.

V is TRBV5-6 and J is TRBJ1-2; D gene uncertain. Germline assignment: CDR1 SGHDT and CDR2 YYEEEE. The CDR3 sequence is 15 residues long. V was clipped by 0 bases and J by 5 bases, with 14 bases between them. The CDR3 region has the DNA TGTGCCAGCAGCTTGGGGGGAGGAATACGGTATGGCTACACCTTC. It translates to CASSLGGGIRYGYTF.

The V gene is TRBV9, the J gene TRBJ2-5; 7 nucleotides line up with TRBD1. The CDR3 length is 15 residues. Germline V gene sequence: CDR1 SGDLS, CDR2 YYNGEE. Trimming cost V 2 bases and J 5 bases; bases outside gene matches: 9. The CDR3 DNA sequence: TGTGCCAGCAGCGTCTCCCCCAGGGGGACGGAGACCCAGTACTTC. Its translation is CASSVSPRGTETQYF.

This chain connects TRBV24-1 to TRBJ2-3, with TRBD2 as a possible D gene (5 bases). V was trimmed by 2 bases and J by 1 base, leaving 9 bases between them. This CDR3 comprises 15 residues. In germline, CDR1 is KGHDR, CDR2 SFDVKD. CDR3 sequence (DNA): TGTGCCACCAGTGATTCAGGTAGCGGCACAGATACGCAGTATTTT. It translates to CATSDSGSGTDTQYF.

This chain links TRBV24-1 with TRBJ2-3; either TRBD1 or TRBD2 may supply D (6 bases each). This CDR3 has 15 residues. Looked up from germline, CDR1 is KGHDR and CDR2 is SFDVKD. Between the trimmed V and J ends, which lost 2 bases and 0 bases, there was a span of 8 bases. For the CDR3, the DNA is TGTGCCACCAGTGATTGGGGGGCTAGCACAGATACGCAGTATTTT. Translated, it gives CATSDWGASTDTQYF.

For this clone: At the DNA level, this CDR3 is encoded by other sequences in the same sample as well. This rearrangement joins TRBV27 to TRBJ1-6; D is ambiguous. Germline V gives CDR1 MNHEY, CDR2 SMNVEV (reference sequence). Trimming pared 0 bases from V and 0 bases from J, leaving 6 bases between. The CDR3 totals 16 residues. The CDR3 nucleotides read TGTGCCAGCAGTTTATCAGGGAGCTCCTATAATTCACCCCTCCACTTT. Its protein product is CASSLSGSSYNSPLHF.

The V call is TRBV4-2, the J call TRBJ2-7; TRBD1 or TRBD2 may be the D gene (5 bases each). V was trimmed by 2 bases and J by 2 bases, leaving 10 bases between them. The CDR3 has 14 residues. CDR1 and CDR2 (germline): LGHNA, YNFKEQ. Here the CDR3 reads CASSQPGPTYEQYF. DNA of the CDR3: TGTGCCAGCAGCCAACCGGGACCGACCTACGAGCAGTACTTC.

The genes are TRBV13 and TRBJ1-1; D not certain. This CDR3 region has 14 residues. Per the germline V gene, CDR1 is PRHDT and CDR2 is FYEKMQ (reference sequence). Trimming cost V 5 bases and J 9 bases, with 19 bases left between them. The DNA for the CDR3 is TGTGCCAGCAGCCCTTCAGGTTGGTGGGAAAAAGCTTTCTTT. Its translation: CASSPSGWWEKAFF.

The chain joins TRBV24-1 to TRBJ2-3; 7 bases are shared with TRBD1. CDR1 KGHDR and CDR2 SFDVKD come from the germline V gene. The CDR3 consists of 16 residues. V lost 3 bases to trimming and J lost 1 base; unmatched junction nucleotides: 6. The CDR3 loop is CATSDERQGGTDTQYF. The CDR3 DNA reads TGTGCCACCAGTGATGAAAGACAGGGCGGCACAGATACGCAGTATTTT.

This chain connects TRBV19 to TRBJ2-1; 9 bases are a match to TRBD2. Germline CDR1 reads LNHDA; CDR2 reads SQIVND (reference sequence). The trim removed 4 bases at V and 2 bases at J, leaving 6 bases unmatched. CDR3 length: 16 amino acids. CDR3 loop: CASSNSGRRAYNEQFF. The CDR3 DNA reads as TGTGCCAGTAGTAATAGCGGGAGACGGGCCTACAATGAGCAGTTCTTC. Looking up the rest from reference TRBV19 and TRBJ2-1 gives the full variable domain: DGGITQSPKYLFRKEGQNVTLSCEQNLNHDAMYWYRQDPGQGLRLIYYSQIVNDFQKGDIAEGYSVSREKKESFPLTVTSAQKNPTAFYLCASSNSGRRAYNEQFFGPGTRLTVL.

This chain connects TRBV11-2 to TRBJ2-7, with D unresolved. Trimming shortened V by 2 bases and J by 5 bases, and 7 bases separated the two germline ends. This CDR3 is 12 amino acids long. Germline loops: CDR1 SGHAT, CDR2 FQNNGV. The CDR3 here is CASSLRPHEQYF. As DNA, the CDR3 is TGTGCCAGCAGCTTAAGGCCTCACGAGCAGTACTTC.

The gene calls are TRBV19 and TRBJ2-5; TRBD1 matches 7 bases. V shed 3 bases and J 4 bases; nucleotides not matched to a gene: 5. Looked up from germline, CDR1 is LNHDA and CDR2 is SQIVND (reference sequence). This CDR3 is built from 14 residues. Written as DNA, the CDR3 is TGTGCCAGTAGTATGGTGCCAGGGGGAGAGACCCAGTACTTC. Its protein is CASSMVPGGETQYF.

For this clone: The same CDR3 is also encoded by other DNA sequences in this sample. This sequence joins TRBV3-1 (or the pseudogene TRBV3-2) and TRBJ2-1, with TRBD2 matching 8 bases. With V trimmed by 4 bases and J by 1 base, 6 bases remained unmatched. CDR1 LGHDT and CDR2 YNNKEL come from the germline V gene (reference sequence). The CDR3 extends over 16 amino acids. CDR3 bases: TGTGCCAGCAGCCTAACGGGGGGGTCTTCCTACAATGAGCAGTTCTTC. Encoded protein: CASSLTGGSSYNEQFF.